The rows below give T cell receptor beta chains drawn from one sample of a study of beta chain features in type 1 diabetes. The repertoire was sequenced with immunoSEQ multiplex PCR; TCRdb's copy has only in-frame clones and lacks some. The data contain 550,000 to 850,000 clones, around an eighth of them singletons. What was sequenced was naive CD4+ T cells from blood. These receptors originate from a young man with type 1 diabetes. CDR3s include the opening cysteine and the closing phenylalanine or tryptophan. A D gene is named only where the DNA matches it firmly. Clone size, where shown, is once, few, many, or a class for clones that have expanded.

j_gene: TRBJ1-2; abundance: -; d_gene: -; v_gene: TRBV30; CDR3aa: CAWSPGRFYGYTF; CDR3nt: TGTGCCTGGAGCCCGGGACGCTTCTATGGCTACACCTTC
j_gene: TRBJ2-7; abundance: -; d_gene: -; v_gene: TRBV6-1; CDR3aa: CASGEDATGEQYF; CDR3nt: TGTGCCAGCGGAGAAGACGCGACGGGGGAGCAGTACTTC
j_gene: TRBJ1-2; abundance: few; d_gene: -; v_gene: TRBV29-1; CDR3aa: CSVDPGYGYTF; CDR3nt: TGCAGCGTTGACCCAGGCTATGGCTACACCTTC
j_gene: TRBJ1-1; abundance: -; d_gene: -; v_gene: TRBV20-1; CDR3aa: CSAKMNTEAFF; CDR3nt: TGCAGTGCTAAAATGAACACTGAAGCTTTCTTT
j_gene: TRBJ1-1; abundance: -; d_gene: -; v_gene: TRBV6-5; CDR3aa: CASSYSRGFEAFF; CDR3nt: TGTGCCAGCAGTTACTCTAGGGGATTTGAAGCTTTCTTT
j_gene: TRBJ1-6; abundance: -; d_gene: TRBD1; v_gene: TRBV9; CDR3aa: CASSSDRALFSPLHF; CDR3nt: TGTGCCAGCAGCTCAGACAGGGCTTTATTTTCACCCCTCCACTTT
j_gene: TRBJ2-1; abundance: few; d_gene: TRBD1; v_gene: TRBV9; CDR3aa: CASSVVSGQGGWNEQFF; CDR3nt: TGTGCCAGCAGCGTAGTCTCGGGACAGGGGGGTTGGAATGAGCAGTTCTTC
j_gene: TRBJ2-3; abundance: -; d_gene: -; v_gene: TRBV7-2; CDR3aa: CASNRVLAADTQYF; CDR3nt: TGTGCCAGCAACAGAGTACTAGCAGCGGATACGCAGTATTTT
j_gene: TRBJ2-5; abundance: few; d_gene: -; v_gene: TRBV7-9; CDR3aa: CASSPSLARETQYF; CDR3nt: TGTGCCAGCAGCCCGTCCCTGGCTCGCGAGACCCAGTACTTC
j_gene: TRBJ2-2; abundance: few; d_gene: -; v_gene: TRBV7-9; CDR3aa: CASSVTVTGELFF; CDR3nt: TGTGCCAGCAGCGTAACTGTGACCGGGGAGCTGTTTTTT
j_gene: TRBJ1-3; abundance: -; d_gene: -; v_gene: TRBV2; CDR3aa: CASRRSGDSSGNTIYF; CDR3nt: TGTGCCAGCAGGCGCAGCGGGGACTCCTCTGGAAACACCATATATTTT
j_gene: TRBJ2-7; abundance: -; d_gene: -; v_gene: TRBV5-1; CDR3aa: CASSAYYEQYF; CDR3nt: TGCGCCAGCAGCGCCTACTACGAGCAGTACTTC
j_gene: TRBJ2-7; abundance: -; d_gene: TRBD1; v_gene: TRBV10-2; CDR3aa: CASRPGQYSYEQYF; CDR3nt: TGCGCCAGCAGGCCGGGACAGTACTCCTACGAGCAGTACTTC
j_gene: TRBJ1-6; abundance: -; d_gene: -; v_gene: TRBV28; CDR3aa: CASGRLHSPLHF; CDR3nt: TGTGCCAGTGGTAGGCTTCACTCACCCCTCCACTTT
j_gene: TRBJ2-2; abundance: -; d_gene: TRBD1; v_gene: TRBV10-3; CDR3aa: CASSRDRVNTGELFF; CDR3nt: TGTGCCAGCAGCCGGGACAGGGTGAACACCGGGGAGCTGTTTTTT
j_gene: TRBJ2-2; abundance: -; d_gene: TRBD1; v_gene: TRBV11-1; CDR3aa: CASSPAGQGTNTGELFF; CDR3nt: TGTGCCAGCAGCCCCGCGGGACAGGGGACGAACACCGGGGAGCTGTTTTTT
j_gene: TRBJ2-1; abundance: -; d_gene: -; v_gene: TRBV6-1; CDR3aa: CASSESALPGQFF; CDR3nt: TGTGCCAGCAGTGAGTCTGCGCTCCCCGGGCAGTTCTTC
j_gene: TRBJ1-2; abundance: -; d_gene: -; v_gene: TRBV18; CDR3aa: CASSPGAGKEFGYTF; CDR3nt: TGTGCCAGCTCACCAGGGGCAGGGAAGGAATTTGGCTACACCTTC
j_gene: TRBJ1-1; abundance: -; d_gene: -; v_gene: TRBV5-1; CDR3aa: CASSLEGHRNTEAFF; CDR3nt: TGCGCCAGCAGCTTGGAGGGGCACCGGAACACTGAAGCTTTCTTT
j_gene: TRBJ1-4; abundance: -; d_gene: TRBD1; v_gene: TRBV25-1; CDR3aa: CASSEPETGGKKLFF; CDR3nt: TGTGCCAGCAGTGAACCGGAAACAGGGGGTAAAAAACTGTTTTTT
j_gene: TRBJ1-3; abundance: few; d_gene: TRBD1; v_gene: TRBV25-1; CDR3aa: CASRNGQGNTIYF; CDR3nt: TGTGCCAGCAGAAACGGACAGGGGAACACCATATATTTT
j_gene: TRBJ2-7; abundance: -; d_gene: -; v_gene: TRBV6-1; CDR3aa: CAIRGAVNYEQYF; CDR3nt: TGTGCCATCAGGGGGGCGGTTAACTACGAGCAGTACTTC
j_gene: TRBJ1-2; abundance: few; d_gene: -; v_gene: TRBV6-5; CDR3aa: CASSQQTANYGYTF; CDR3nt: TGTGCCAGCAGTCAACAGACAGCAAACTATGGCTACACCTTC
j_gene: TRBJ2-3; abundance: -; d_gene: TRBD2; v_gene: TRBV30; CDR3aa: CAWSEGFGGLATQYF; CDR3nt: TGTGCCTGGAGCGAAGGGTTCGGGGGACTAGCAACGCAGTATTTT
j_gene: TRBJ1-6; abundance: -; d_gene: -; v_gene: TRBV30; CDR3aa: CAWSTLRTTPAPLHF; CDR3nt: TGTGCCTGGAGTACACTGCGGACGACGCCGGCACCCCTCCACTTT
j_gene: TRBJ2-7; abundance: -; d_gene: -; v_gene: TRBV5-4; CDR3aa: CASSLVTASASEQYF; CDR3nt: TGTGCCAGCAGCTTGGTGACAGCGTCAGCGTCCGAGCAGTACTTC
j_gene: TRBJ1-2; abundance: -; d_gene: TRBD1; v_gene: TRBV7-9; CDR3aa: CASTGWDRGLSNYGYTF; CDR3nt: TGTGCCAGCACCGGGTGGGACAGGGGACTATCTAACTATGGCTACACCTTC
j_gene: TRBJ1-5; abundance: few; d_gene: -; v_gene: TRBV2; CDR3aa: CASNLEQPNQPQHF; CDR3nt: TGTGCCAGCAATCTAGAGCAGCCTAATCAGCCCCAGCATTTT
j_gene: TRBJ2-7; abundance: -; d_gene: -; v_gene: TRBV19; CDR3aa: CASSIRLLAEQYF; CDR3nt: TGTGCCAGTAGTATCAGACTCCTGGCCGAGCAGTACTTC
j_gene: TRBJ1-1; abundance: few; d_gene: -; v_gene: TRBV29-1; CDR3aa: CSSEHTEAFF; CDR3nt: TGCAGCTCAGAGCACACTGAAGCTTTCTTT
j_gene: TRBJ1-2; abundance: -; d_gene: TRBD1; v_gene: TRBV28; CDR3aa: CASSLHDRGVGGYTF; CDR3nt: TGTGCCAGCAGTTTACACGACAGGGGCGTAGGGGGCTACACCTTC
j_gene: TRBJ1-2; abundance: few; d_gene: -; v_gene: TRBV7-9; CDR3aa: CASSPGTRPNYGYTF; CDR3nt: TGTGCCAGCAGCCCCGGGACGAGACCAAACTATGGCTACACCTTC
j_gene: TRBJ2-7; abundance: -; d_gene: -; v_gene: TRBV7-8; CDR3aa: CASSQRYEQYF; CDR3nt: TGTGCCAGCAGCCAGAGGTACGAGCAGTACTTC
j_gene: TRBJ1-5; abundance: few; d_gene: TRBD1; v_gene: TRBV13; CDR3aa: CASSLGQGGQPQHF; CDR3nt: TGTGCCAGCAGCTTAGGGCAGGGGGGTCAGCCCCAGCATTTT
j_gene: TRBJ1-3; abundance: -; d_gene: -; v_gene: TRBV30; CDR3aa: CASTLGRTGSGNTIYF; CDR3nt: TGTGCCTCCACCCTGGGCAGGACGGGCTCTGGAAACACCATATATTTT
j_gene: TRBJ2-7; abundance: few; d_gene: -; v_gene: TRBV19; CDR3aa: CASSIGLTEGFYEQYF; CDR3nt: TGTGCCAGTAGTATAGGTCTGACAGAAGGATTCTACGAGCAGTACTTC
j_gene: TRBJ1-1; abundance: -; d_gene: -; v_gene: TRBV28; CDR3aa: CASSLAGPEVLAFF; CDR3nt: TGTGCCAGCAGTTTAGCAGGGCCCGAGGTCCTGGCTTTCTTT
j_gene: TRBJ2-2; abundance: -; d_gene: -; v_gene: TRBV28; CDR3aa: CASRYRVFGINTGELFF; CDR3nt: TGTGCCAGCAGATACAGGGTTTTTGGAATAAACACCGGGGAGCTGTTTTTT
j_gene: TRBJ1-5; abundance: -; d_gene: -; v_gene: TRBV7-7; CDR3aa: CASSRSPNQPQHF; CDR3nt: TGTGCCAGCAGCCGTAGTCCTAATCAGCCCCAGCATTTT
j_gene: TRBJ1-4; abundance: -; d_gene: -; v_gene: TRBV10-3; CDR3aa: CAIKEGPGGEKLFF; CDR3nt: TGTGCCATCAAGGAGGGCCCGGGGGGTGAAAAACTGTTTTTT
j_gene: TRBJ1-1; abundance: few; d_gene: -; v_gene: TRBV29-1; CDR3aa: CSVAGGDGNTEAFF; CDR3nt: TGCAGCGTTGCTGGAGGGGATGGGAACACTGAAGCTTTCTTT
j_gene: TRBJ2-1; abundance: -; d_gene: -; v_gene: TRBV27; CDR3aa: CASSLEGRYNEQFF; CDR3nt: TGTGCCAGCAGTTTAGAGGGACGGTACAATGAGCAGTTCTTC
j_gene: TRBJ1-2; abundance: -; d_gene: TRBD1; v_gene: TRBV23-1; CDR3aa: CASSSNSFRTGGKDTF; CDR3nt: TGCGCCAGCAGCTCAAACTCCTTTAGGACAGGGGGCAAAGACACCTTC
j_gene: TRBJ2-5; abundance: -; d_gene: TRBD2; v_gene: TRBV6-1; CDR3aa: CARSGGNQETQYF; CDR3nt: TGTGCCAGGAGCGGGGGCAACCAAGAGACCCAGTACTTC
j_gene: TRBJ1-5; abundance: few; d_gene: -; v_gene: TRBV4-1; CDR3aa: CASSQGWAYGNQPQHF; CDR3nt: TGCGCCAGCAGCCAAGGTTGGGCCTATGGCAATCAGCCCCAGCATTTT
j_gene: TRBJ2-1; abundance: few; d_gene: -; v_gene: TRBV15; CDR3aa: CATSRGGDFNNEQFF; CDR3nt: TGTGCCACCAGCAGAGGCGGGGACTTTAACAATGAGCAGTTCTTC